The 14 T cell receptor beta chains given below trace back to one sample, sequenced in a study of cytomegalovirus exposure and HLA in healthy donors. PCR used 60 Vbeta primers and 13 Jbeta primers. Data came from immunoSEQ multiplex PCR; TCRdb stores just in-frame clones and leaves some out. This table has roughly 130,000 clones, about 78% appearing once. Sequenced material: PBMCs. The receptors here all came from a human donor in good health.

The genes are TRBV6-5 and TRBJ2-5; 7 bases line up with TRBD2. The CDR3 has 15 residues. Germline assignment: CDR1 MNHEY and CDR2 SVGAGI. V was clipped by 4 bases and J by 5 bases; unmatched bases: 10. The CDR3 sequence is CASSSGEGWVETQYF. The CDR3 DNA sequence: TGTGCCAGCAGTTCGGGGGAGGGTTGGGTGGAGACCCAGTACTTC.

This clone has only a few counts. CDR3 DNA sequence: TGTGCCAGCAGCCGTCCGGGACAGGGACCAAAGAAAAGAAAACTGTTTTTT. Its protein is CASSRPGQGPKKRKLFF. The chain recombines TRBV28 with TRBJ1-4; 9 bases map to TRBD1. The V gene end was trimmed by 6 bases and the J gene end by 10 bases; junction bases not matched to a gene: 18. This CDR3 is built from 17 residues. Germline V gene data show CDR1 as MDHEN and CDR2 as SYDVKM.

The chain links TRBV9 to TRBJ1-3; D is undetermined. Germline V gene lookup returns CDR1 SGDLS and CDR2 YYNGEE. V lost 3 bases and J 0 bases, leaving 16 bases between the germline ends. This CDR3 region has 17 residues. The CDR3 spells CASSDPRRASSGNTIYF. In DNA, the CDR3 is TGTGCCAGCAGCGACCCCCGGCGGGCCAGCTCTGGAAACACCATATATTTT.

The rearrangement uses TRBV7-6 and TRBJ1-1; 8 bases align to TRBD1. The CDR3 extends over 13 amino acids. The J segment lost 7 bases and the V segment lost 5 bases, leaving 6 bases of the junction unmatched. Germline V gives CDR1 SGHVS, CDR2 FNYEAQ. CDR3 nucleotide sequence: TGTGCCAGCAGCCGAACAGGGGGTGGTGAAGCTTTCTTT. It yields the protein CASSRTGGGEAFF.

This clone appeared a single time. The rearrangement uses TRBV6-1 and TRBJ2-7; 7 bases line up with TRBD2. Germline CDR1 is MNHNS and CDR2 is SASEGT. The CDR3 extends over 16 amino acids. V lost 2 bases to trimming and J lost 4 bases; unmatched junction nucleotides: 11. The CDR3 region has the DNA TGTGCCAGCAGTGAATGGGTTGCGGGAGCGCTATACGAGCAGTACTTC. Protein: CASSEWVAGALYEQYF.

The CDR3 here is CASRPTLQGVNTEAFF. In DNA form, the CDR3 reads TGTGCCAGCAGACCAACACTACAGGGCGTAAACACTGAAGCTTTCTTT. This chain uses TRBV6-6 with TRBJ1-1; TRBD1 is a possible D gene (6 bases). Germline V gene lookup returns CDR1 MNHNY and CDR2 SVGAGI (reference sequence). Trimming removed 6 bases at V and 2 bases at J, with 19 bases between. This CDR3 has 16 residues.

This clone was recorded only once. The chain has TRBV6-1 and TRBJ1-1; weak D call: TRBD1 (6 bases). Germline CDR1 is MNHNS and CDR2 is SASEGT. Trimming stripped 1 base from V and 1 base from J, with 10 bases between. This CDR3 comprises 15 residues. CDR3 sequence reads: CASSEVRDKNTEAFF. CDR3 bases: TGTGCCAGCAGTGAAGTCCGGGACAAGAACACTGAAGCTTTCTTT.

The chain joins TRBV18 to TRBJ2-7; a weak D match, TRBD1 (6 bases). The V and J ends lost 3 bases and 2 bases respectively, with 14 bases between them. There are 15 residues in the CDR3. Looked up from germline, CDR1 is KGHSH and CDR2 is LQKENI. DNA of the CDR3: TGTGCCAGCTCACCTAGGGCAGGGGTGCCCTACGAGCAGTACTTC. It is translated as CASSPRAGVPYEQYF.

The chain combines TRBV28 with TRBJ2-7, with a possible D match to TRBD1 (6 bases). CDR1 and CDR2 from the germline V gene are MDHEN and SYDVKM. CDR3 length: 13 amino acids. V was clipped by 11 bases and J by 9 bases, with 23 bases between them. The CDR3 loop reads CAGGRPNRVAQYF. As DNA, the CDR3 is TGTGCCGGGGGACGTCCCAACAGGGTTGCGCAGTACTTC.

The V and J genes are TRBV27 and TRBJ1-6; 7 bases match TRBD1. From germline, CDR1 is MNHEY and CDR2 SMNVEV (reference sequence). The length of the CDR3 is 13 residues. V was clipped by 5 bases and J by 12 bases; unmatched bases: 7. CDR3 loop: CASSNHRGEPLHF. The CDR3 DNA reads as TGTGCCAGCAGTAACCACAGGGGAGAACCCCTCCACTTT.

This chain links TRBV2 with TRBJ1-2; weak D call: TRBD1 (5 bases). Germline CDR1 reads SNHLY; CDR2 reads FYNNEI. V lost 11 bases and J 4 bases, leaving 14 bases between the germline ends. There are 12 residues in the CDR3. The CDR3 coding sequence is TGTGCCTCCCATGGGGGGAGCTATGGCTACACCTTC. It yields the protein CASHGGSYGYTF.

Notes on this clone: Other nucleotide sequences in the sample specify the same CDR3. The rearrangement joins TRBV5-1 to TRBJ2-5, with D unresolved. Germline V CDR1 and CDR2: SGHRS, YFSETQ. V shed 2 bases and J shed 2 bases, with 4 bases lying between them. This CDR3 spans 12 amino acids. DNA of the CDR3: TGCGCCAGCAGCTTTAATCAAGAGACCCAGTACTTC. It encodes CASSFNQETQYF.

The chain combines TRBV30 with TRBJ2-2; 9 bases fit TRBD1. The CDR3 has 16 residues. Per germline, CDR1 GTSNPN and CDR2 SVGIG (reference sequence). V dropped 4 bases and J dropped 1; count of bases not matched to a gene: 7. CDR3 coding DNA: TGTGCCTGGACCCAACCGGGACAGGGGAACACCGGGGAGCTGTTTTTT. It specifies CAWTQPGQGNTGELFF.

V is TRBV9 and J is TRBJ2-1; a possible D gene is TRBD2 (7 bases). Per the germline V gene, CDR1 is SGDLS and CDR2 is YYNGEE. This CDR3 is 17 amino acids long. The V end lost 0 bases, the J end lost 2 bases, and 15 bases lay between the germline ends. CDR3 sequence: CASSVAGGLLTYNEQFF. CDR3 sequence (DNA): TGTGCCAGCAGCGTAGCCGGGGGGCTCCTCACCTACAATGAGCAGTTCTTC.